These T cell receptor beta chains were read from a single sample in a study of T cell repertoires in cytomegalovirus infection. In TCRdb, the reads were re-called with MiXCR into one record per CDR3 protein. Among roughly 300,000 distinct CDR3 sequences, 8% to 9.5% were seen once, and the ten largest hold 4.3%. Sequencing was done on a sample of PBMCs. Receptors were obtained from a human donor in good health (CMV status not recorded). Some clones in this sample may be carry-over from other donors' samples. The CDR3 runs from the conserved cysteine through the conserved F or W.

TRBV7-2	TRBJ2-4	CASSHDQAKNIQYF
TRBV7-9	TRBJ1-2	CASSSSLAHRGGFHGYTF
TRBV12-3/TRBV12-4	TRBJ1-1	CASSVLQGTAEAFF
TRBV5-4	TRBJ2-7	CASSLDGALTEQYF
TRBV7-2	TRBJ1-2	CASSLEGGGYGYTF
TRBV9	TRBJ1-2	CASSVPSGYTF
TRBV12-3/TRBV12-4	TRBJ2-7	CASSLGTDGIPYEQYF
TRBV7-3	TRBJ2-1	CASSQTNRGNEQFF
TRBV28	TRBJ1-2	CASSLGQGGYTF
TRBV7-6	TRBJ2-7	CASSHRQGVYEQYF
TRBV12-3/TRBV12-4	TRBJ1-2	CASSLVAGDDYTF
TRBV2	TRBJ1-1	CASSQGPTEAFF
TRBV19	TRBJ2-7	CASSPSGTGFYEQYF
TRBV7-2	TRBJ2-1	CASSLASSGRINEQFF
TRBV6-6	TRBJ2-1	CASSYLSFGDEQFF
TRBV11-2	TRBJ2-1	CASSITRNEQFF
TRBV28	TRBJ2-5	CASSPPSPTSGRLQETQYF
TRBV7-2	TRBJ2-4	CASTTAGSNIQYF
TRBV19	TRBJ1-1	CASSGQGVTEAFF
TRBV7-9	TRBJ2-1	CASSTGQGIDEQFF
TRBV6-2/TRBV6-3	TRBJ2-5	CASSYSMAGVQETQYF
TRBV12-3/TRBV12-4	TRBJ1-5	CASRPTGALSNQPQHF
TRBV7-6	TRBJ2-5	CASSLTNGRVQETQYF
TRBV6-5	TRBJ2-3	CASSYTASTDTQYF
TRBV6-2/TRBV6-3	TRBJ2-1	CASRRGSSYNEQFF
TRBV5-1	TRBJ2-1	CASSLEAPYNEQFF
TRBV9	TRBJ1-6	CASSDHRGSPLHF
TRBV6-5	TRBJ1-3	CASRQGSGNTIYF
TRBV7-3	TRBJ1-1	CASSSTGTTEAFF
TRBV6-2/TRBV6-3	TRBJ1-1	CASSYSRGEAFF
TRBV18	TRBJ2-3	CASSPMKLAGDTQYF
TRBV15	TRBJ1-1	CATSRHGQGSTNTEAFF
TRBV28	TRBJ1-4	CASRSEGAGNEKLFF
TRBV3-1	TRBJ2-5	CASSQGLAGGPATQYF
TRBV2	TRBJ1-2	CASSEAKGRGYTF
TRBV12-5	TRBJ2-2	CASGLPKGQTNTGELFF
TRBV6-6	TRBJ2-3	CASKSAGSTDTQYF
TRBV19	TRBJ2-1	CASSTGGRDSRFF
TRBV7-9	TRBJ2-1	CASLEGRSYNEQFF
TRBV6-2/TRBV6-3	TRBJ1-2	CASSERTGGSDGYTF
TRBV28	TRBJ1-2	CASSTSGRVNYGYTF
TRBV12-3/TRBV12-4	TRBJ1-1	CASSLETVYGNTEAFF
TRBV7-2	TRBJ2-1	CASSLDPLGTEQFF
TRBV28	TRBJ1-5	CASSFGQGKNQPQHF
TRBV7-2	TRBJ2-7	CDSSLGEGLEQYF